This TCR beta chain was sequenced during a study of T cell changes during pregnancy in multiple sclerosis. Assay: immunoSEQ multiplex PCR; the TCRdb copy retains only in-frame clones and omits some. The profile shows tens of thousands of clones, 85% to 95% of them singletons. CDR1 MNHEY and CDR2 SVGAGI come from the germline V gene. There are 15 residues in the CDR3. The ends were cut back, 6 bases at V and 8 bases at J, with 17 bases in the middle. Specimen: CD4+ T cells from peripheral blood mononuclear cells, collected in the second trimester of pregnancy. The J gene is TRBJ1-6, the V gene TRBV6-5; D gene ambiguous. The sequence came from a female donor with multiple sclerosis, enrolled in a pregnancy study. CDR3 bases: TGTGCCAGCAGCCCTCGGACTCCCCTGGATTCACCCCTCCACTTT. Protein product: CASSPRTPLDSPLHF.